The clone carrying this TCR beta chain has a handful of counts. This sample stems from a study of T cells in Graves' hyperthyroidism and ophthalmopathy. The CDR3 loop spans 15 amino acids. Per the germline V gene, CDR1 is SGHTA and CDR2 is FQGTGA. The V end lost 3 bases, the J end lost 5 bases, and 17 bases lay between the germline ends. RNA transcripts provided the source from which TCR beta CDR3 regions were amplified. The HTBI primer set served for first-round RT-PCR of the TCR CDR3. Via MiXCR, TCRdb re-called the multiplex PCR reads, giving one row per CDR3 protein. The table has hundreds of thousands of distinct CDR3 sequences, approximately 16% seen once; the top ten hold around 30%.

What was sequenced was blood. The chain is built from TRBV7-3 and TRBJ2-7, with D maybe TRBD2 (6 bases). The receptor comes from a woman under 30 with Graves' ophthalmopathy. DNA of the CDR3: TGTGCCAGCAGCTTGCTTTCGGGAGTCTTGAACGAGCAGTACTTC. Protein product: CASSLLSGVLNEQYF. Using reference TRBV7-3 and TRBJ2-7 for the parts outside the CDR3, the full variable domain is GAGVSQTPSNKVTEKGKYVELRCDPISGHTALYWYRQSLGQGPEFLIYFQGTGAADDSGLPNDRFFAVRPEGSVSTLKIQRTERGDSAVYLCASSLLSGVLNEQYFGPGTRLTVT.